The T cell receptor (beta chain) described here comes from a study of identical twins. Study-wide findings and caveats: Twin-shared out-of-frame alpha sequences were enriched for low generation probability.

Remarks on this clonotype: No antigen is known for it.

The CDR3 has 16 amino acids. The V gene's germline CDR1 is KGHSH and CDR2 LQKENI. V was cut by 1 base and J by 6 bases, with 15 bases left in between. There were only healthy Caucasians among the donors. Carrying unique molecular identifiers, the cDNA also gained a universal primer site through template switching. TCRdb independently ran MiXCR on the 5' RACE reads; one entry per CDR3 protein. The data contain roughly 690,000 distinct CDR3 sequences, 6% to 6.5% of them singletons. The chain is built from TRBV18 and TRBJ2-2; D tentatively fits TRBD1 or TRBD2 (5 bases each). The TCR was taken from a man aged 18 to 35 in good health. The sample was naive T cells sorted from blood. CDR3 residues: CASSPRDPERAGELFF. Written as DNA, the CDR3 is TGTGCCAGCTCACCACGGGACCCGGAGAGGGCCGGGGAGCTGTTTTTT.